This T cell receptor (beta chain) was sequenced for a study of tumor-infiltrating lymphocytes in primary liver carcinoma. From around 500 ng of total RNA, TCR beta-specific cDNA was reverse-transcribed using a constant-region primer. TCR beta libraries came from three nested multiplex PCR rounds using slightly modified ARM-PCR. TRBV1-TRBV30 forward primers and a C-beta reverse primer were used in the first two PCR rounds, which each ran for approximately 9 cycles. TCRdb processed the multiplex PCR reads anew with MiXCR; each CDR3 protein has one entry. The sample holds about 180,000 distinct CDR3 sequences, about 60% seen once. Unsorted whole blood yielded the blood RNA, and germline DNA was also extracted. V was clipped by 0 bases and J by 3 bases; unmatched bases: 3. The length of the CDR3 is 17 residues. The V gene's germline CDR1 is MNHNS and CDR2 SASEGT. This clonotype has ten or more counts. The target antigen is unknown.

Study-wide points: Blood fell significantly below tumors in its top-250-clone fraction (p = 0.039).

The receptor was isolated from a man aged 35 to 55 with primary liver carcinoma and hepatitis B virus infection. Source material: peripheral blood. The genes are TRBV6-1 and TRBJ2-7; 15 bases map to TRBD2. In DNA form, the CDR3 reads TGTGCCAGCAGTGAAGCGCGGGGACTAGCGGGAGGCTACGAGCAGTACTTC. It specifies CASSEARGLAGGYEQYF.